The 25 T cell receptor beta chains in this list originate from one sample, sequenced in a study of blood T cell repertoires in COVID-19. Data came from immunoSEQ multiplex PCR; TCRdb stores just in-frame clones and leaves some out. Of tens of thousands of clones listed, roughly 76% are singletons. Sequencing was carried out using peripheral blood. These receptors originate from a woman in her seventies with acute or convalescent COVID-19.

The chain has TRBV5-1 and TRBJ2-2; 15 positions match TRBD2. J lost 1 base, V lost 5 bases, and 3 bases had no gene match. The CDR3 loop spans 17 amino acids. Germline V CDR1 and CDR2: SGHRS, YFSETQ. Here the CDR3 DNA reads TGCGCCAGCAGGCGGGGACTAGCGGGAGGGAACACCGGGGAGCTGTTTTTT. Protein: CASRRGLAGGNTGELFF.

The sample holds one count of this clone. The chain combines TRBV10-2 with TRBJ1-1, with D unresolved. The CDR3 is 14 amino acids. Trimming left V 6 bases short and J 2 bases short, with 13 bases between. The germline gives CDR1 WSHSY, CDR2 SAAADI. Here the CDR3 DNA reads TGCGCCAGCAGACTAGGAACTATAAACACTGAAGCTTTCTTT. This sequence encodes CASRLGTINTEAFF.

This clone has just a few counts. The chain carries TRBV5-5 and TRBJ1-5, with D unclear. Germline-derived CDR1 and CDR2 are SGHKS and YYEKEE (reference sequence). CDR3 size: 16 residues. V was cut by 0 bases and J by 5 bases, with 15 bases left in between. DNA of the CDR3: TGTGCCAGCAGCTTGGCGGGTGGCCTGGCTTATCAGCCCCAGCATTTT. It specifies CASSLAGGLAYQPQHF.

The chain joins TRBV18 to TRBJ1-2; D is uncertain. Deletions cut 5 bases from V and 2 bases from J, with 12 bases between. The CDR3 has 14 residues. CDR1 and CDR2 from the germline V gene are KGHSH and LQKENI. The CDR3 region has the DNA TGTGCCAGCTCATCCACGAGCCGGAACTATGGCTACACCTTC. Translation: CASSSTSRNYGYTF.

CDR3 sequence: CASSHLLQGVGNTIYF. CDR3 nucleotide sequence: TGTGCCAGCAGCCATCTCCTACAGGGGGTGGGAAACACCATATATTTT. The chain couples TRBV3-1 (or the pseudogene TRBV3-2) to TRBJ1-3; 8 nucleotides match TRBD1. V dropped 3 bases and J dropped 4; count of bases not matched to a gene: 8. Germline assignment: CDR1 LGHDT and CDR2 YNNKEL (reference sequence). This CDR3 spans 16 amino acids.

In its sample, this clone was seen a few times. The chain employs TRBV2 and TRBJ1-2; 8 nucleotides align to TRBD1. Germline V gives CDR1 SNHLY, CDR2 FYNNEI. This CDR3 has 14 amino acids. With V trimmed by 6 bases and J by 4 bases, 7 bases remained unmatched. CDR3 amino acids: CASRSDRAFYGYTF. The DNA for the CDR3 is TGTGCCAGCAGATCGGACAGGGCCTTCTATGGCTACACCTTC.

This chain connects TRBV18 to TRBJ2-1, with 14 bases aligning to TRBD2. Germline CDR1 and CDR2: KGHSH and LQKENI. The trim removed 4 bases at V and 8 bases at J, leaving 13 bases unmatched. This CDR3 comprises 18 residues. This CDR3 reads CASSRRTGLAGGGDEQFF. The CDR3 DNA follows: TGTGCCAGCTCACGTCGAACAGGACTAGCGGGAGGTGGCGATGAGCAGTTCTTC.

This clone was detected once. The chain is built from TRBV6-5 and TRBJ1-3; D possibly corresponds to TRBD1 (6 bases). The CDR3 spans 14 residues. Germline V gene lookup returns CDR1 MNHEY and CDR2 SVGAGI. V gave up 8 bases and J gave up 0 bases, with 11 bases separating them. For the CDR3, the DNA is TGTGCCAGCCCGGGACACCTCTCTGGAAACACCATATATTTT. Its protein is CASPGHLSGNTIYF.

The chain combines TRBV29-1 with TRBJ1-1, with 8 bases aligning to TRBD1. The trim removed 6 bases at V and 3 bases at J, leaving 3 bases unmatched. The CDR3 length is 12 residues. The germline V gene encodes CDR1 SQVTM and CDR2 ANQGSEA. The CDR3 DNA reads as TGCAGCGTACGACAGGGGCACACTGAAGCTTTCTTT. Protein: CSVRQGHTEAFF.

The chain joins TRBV6-2 or TRBV6-3 to TRBJ2-1, with 9 bases lining up with TRBD2. Germline trimming cut 0 bases from V and 3 bases from J; bases unmatched to any gene: 6. The V gene's germline CDR1 is MNHEY and CDR2 SVGEGT. CDR3 size: 17 residues. The CDR3, as DNA: TGTGCCAGCAGTTACTCTTCGGCTAGCGGGGTCTACAATGAGCAGTTCTTC. It encodes CASSYSSASGVYNEQFF.

The rearrangement uses TRBV7-3 and TRBJ1-3, with 8 bases fitting TRBD1. This CDR3 has 14 amino acids. Germline assignment: CDR1 SGHTA and CDR2 FQGTGA. Trimming took 5 bases from V and 3 from J; bases not matched to a gene: 3. The CDR3 region has the DNA TGTGCCAGCAGCAGGACAGGGAGTGGAAACACCATATATTTT. It translates to CASSRTGSGNTIYF.

This chain uses TRBV15 with TRBJ2-1, with 10 bases matching TRBD2. Germline values: CDR1 LNHNV, CDR2 YYDKDF (reference sequence). Trimming removed 6 bases from V and 4 bases from J; junction bases left unmatched: 9. The CDR3 has 16 amino acids. The CDR3 DNA sequence: TGTGCCACCAGGCTTAGCGGGAGGTCACCGTACAATGAGCAGTTCTTC. Translation gives CATRLSGRSPYNEQFF.

This chain joins TRBV12-3 or TRBV12-4 and TRBJ1-5; D gene uncertain. The CDR3 has 13 amino acids. The V end was cut by 2 bases, the J end by 4 bases, with 6 bases between. CDR3 residues: CASSLFENQPQHF. CDR3 in DNA: TGTGCCAGCAGTTTATTCGAGAATCAGCCCCAGCATTTT.

The genes are TRBV3-1 (or the pseudogene TRBV3-2) and TRBJ1-1; the D is unclear. Between the trimmed V and J ends, which lost 8 bases and 1 base, there was a span of 17 bases. Per germline, CDR1 LGHDT and CDR2 YNNKEL (reference sequence). The CDR3 is made up of 15 amino acids. The CDR3, as DNA: TGTGCCAGCCGCTACGGAGGGTCGGGGAACACTGAAGCTTTCTTT. Amino acid sequence: CASRYGGSGNTEAFF.

The V gene is TRBV7-9, the J gene TRBJ1-6; 8 bases fit TRBD1. The CDR3 runs 19 residues. Germline CDR1 and CDR2: SEHNR and FQNEAQ (reference sequence). Unmatched junction bases numbered 13, after V lost 6 bases and J lost 0 bases. The CDR3 nucleotides are TGTGCCAGCAGGGCCGGTGGGACAGGATTTAGCTCCTATAATTCACCCCTCCACTTT. This encodes CASRAGGTGFSSYNSPLHF.

The chain combines TRBV18 with TRBJ2-3; the D gene is possibly TRBD2 (5 bases). CDR3 length equals 14 residues. V shed 2 bases and J shed 5 bases, with 11 bases lying between them. Germline V gene sequence: CDR1 KGHSH, CDR2 LQKENI. In DNA, the CDR3 is TGTGCCAGCTCACCAGAGGGAGTGAGAGATACGCAGTATTTT. Protein: CASSPEGVRDTQYF.

The CDR3 loop reads CASSPFMELAAKETQYF. CDR3 sequence (DNA): TGTGCCAGCAGTCCATTTATGGAGCTAGCGGCCAAAGAGACCCAGTACTTC. The V and J genes are TRBV14 and TRBJ2-5, with 7 bases aligning to TRBD2. With V trimmed by 6 bases and J by 3 bases, 16 bases remained unmatched. Germline lookup yields CDR1 SGHDN and CDR2 FVKESK. This CDR3 spans 17 amino acids.

The genes are TRBV7-9 and TRBJ1-6; D possibly corresponds to TRBD1 (6 bases). Trimming stripped 6 bases from V and 11 bases from J, with 20 bases between. Germline-derived CDR1 and CDR2 are SEHNR and FQNEAQ (reference sequence). The CDR3 extends over 15 amino acids. CDR3 bases: TGTGCCAGCAGTAAGGAGTTGGGGGGGCGAGCACCCCTCCACTTT. Translated: CASSKELGGRAPLHF.

The J gene is TRBJ1-2, the V gene TRBV15; TRBD1 matches at 8 bases. Germline CDR1 LNHNV, CDR2 YYDKDF (reference sequence). The CDR3 length is 15 residues. Unmatched junction bases numbered 10, after V lost 5 bases and J lost 5 bases. Here the CDR3 reads CATSRSDRAKYGYTF. The CDR3 bases are TGTGCCACCAGCCGCTCGGACAGGGCGAAGTATGGCTACACCTTC.

The chain is built from TRBV24-1 and TRBJ2-2, with 7 bases aligning to TRBD1. In germline, CDR1 is KGHDR, CDR2 SFDVKD. V dropped 3 bases and J dropped 2; count of bases not matched to a gene: 8. The CDR3 contains 17 residues. This CDR3 is CATSDSYRGPNTGELFF. The CDR3 nucleotides read TGTGCCACCAGTGATAGCTACAGGGGACCAAACACCGGGGAGCTGTTTTTT.

V is TRBV6-6 and J is TRBJ1-2; 8 positions match TRBD1. Germline V gives CDR1 MNHNY, CDR2 SVGAGI (reference sequence). Trimming cost V 7 bases and J 4 bases; bases outside gene matches: 14. CDR3 length: 16 residues. As DNA, the CDR3 is TGTGCCAGCACCCAACCCTTCCAGGGGGCTATCTATGGCTACACCTTC. Translated, it gives CASTQPFQGAIYGYTF.

The rearrangement joins TRBV3-1 (or the pseudogene TRBV3-2) to TRBJ2-3; TRBD2 matches at 11 bases. The CDR3 contains 17 residues. V lost 0 bases to trimming and J lost 0 bases; unmatched junction nucleotides: 2. Germline V gene sequence: CDR1 LGHDT, CDR2 YNNKEL (reference sequence). The CDR3 DNA reads as TGTGCCAGCAGCCAAGATCGGACTAGCGGGAGCACAGATACGCAGTATTTT. Protein: CASSQDRTSGSTDTQYF.

This CDR3 is CATLLSGSGNTEAFF. As DNA, the CDR3 is TGTGCCACCTTGCTCTCAGGGTCGGGGAACACTGAAGCTTTCTTT. V and J are TRBV5-6 and TRBJ1-1; possibly TRBD1 for D (5 bases). The CDR3 totals 15 residues. V was pared by 9 bases and J by 1 base, with 19 bases between. CDR1 is SGHDT and CDR2 is YYEEEE in the germline V gene. Variable domain in full (rest from reference TRBV5-6 and TRBJ1-1): DAGVTQSPTHLIKTRGQQVTLRCSPKSGHDTVSWYQQALGQGPQFIFQYYEEEERQRGNFPDRFSGHQFPNYSSELNVNALLLGDSALYLCATLLSGSGNTEAFFGQGTRLTVV.

The rearrangement joins TRBV13 to TRBJ1-1; TRBD1 might be the D (6 bases). CDR1 is PRHDT, CDR2 FYEKMQ, per germline (reference sequence). The CDR3 has 18 residues. Deletions cut 5 bases from V and 3 bases from J, with 25 bases between. Here the CDR3 DNA reads TGTGCCAGCAGCGGATCCAATCTTTTAGGACAGAGAGACACTGAAGCTTTCTTT. This encodes CASSGSNLLGQRDTEAFF.

The V and J genes are TRBV5-1 and TRBJ2-7, with a weak D call TRBD1 (6 bases). The V and J ends lost 4 bases and 7 bases respectively, with 15 bases between them. CDR1 is SGHRS and CDR2 is YFSETQ in the germline V gene. The CDR3 has 13 residues. The CDR3 is CASSLDSYGEQYF. The CDR3, as DNA: TGCGCCAGCAGCCTGGACAGTTACGGTGAGCAGTACTTC. The full variable domain, in which reference TRBV5-1 and TRBJ2-7 provide the parts outside the CDR3, is KAGVTQTPRYLIKTRGQQVTLSCSPISGHRSVSWYQQTPGQGLQFLFEYFSETQRNKGNFPGRFSGRQFSNSRSEMNVSTLELGDSALYLCASSLDSYGEQYFGPGTRLTVT.